Listed below are T cell receptor beta chains from one sample, sequenced in a study of blood T cell repertoires in COVID-19. TCRdb's table, derived via immunoSEQ multiplex PCR, lists solely in-frame clones and lacks some. The sample carries some 200,000 clones, around nine tenths recorded once. The sequencing sample was made of peripheral blood. These receptors all stem from a woman under 30 who had recovered from COVID-19. Both conserved end residues are part of each CDR3. Fields, in order: J gene, clone size, V gene, CDR3 protein. Some rows mark clone size as missing; the rest say once, few, many or name a class of expanded clone.

TRBJ2-1,-,TRBV11-2,CASARGRLAGGQQFF
TRBJ2-7,-,TRBV2,CASSGGYEQYF
TRBJ1-2,-,TRBV30,CAWIGGSPNYGYTF
TRBJ2-5,-,TRBV6-6,CASSSIAGVLETQYF
TRBJ1-6,-,TRBV5-1,CASSLGNLGRNYNSPLHF
TRBJ2-7,-,TRBV15,CATSRTRGQGQFYEQYF
TRBJ1-5,few,TRBV5-1,CASSLTGGNQPQHF
TRBJ1-1,many,TRBV12-5,CASGLKMNTEAFF
TRBJ1-2,-,TRBV27,CASSSGSGEWDGYTF
TRBJ2-7,-,TRBV23-1,CASSQSIRQFYEQYF
TRBJ1-2,-,TRBV27,CASRAQGVLGGYTF
TRBJ1-2,-,TRBV15,CATSRGGNYGYTF
TRBJ1-4,-,TRBV4-1,CASSQDMRSGEYEKLFF
TRBJ2-5,-,TRBV6-5,CASRATRNLQETQYF
TRBJ2-7,-,TRBV7-2,CASSLVGQGATYEQYF
TRBJ2-1,-,TRBV19,CASTSFGGPYNEQFF
TRBJ2-1,-,TRBV4-3,CASSHGTDFGEQFF
TRBJ1-1,-,TRBV19,CASSRTGEGTEAFF
TRBJ2-3,-,TRBV5-1,CASSHGTAADTQYF
TRBJ2-3,-,TRBV5-4,CASSHLTWGRDTDTQYF
TRBJ1-1,-,TRBV6-1,CASSATPGQGASEAFF
TRBJ1-5,-,TRBV2,CASTSSGGQPQHF
TRBJ1-1,-,TRBV5-1,CASSLGQVKRLNTEAFF
TRBJ1-2,-,TRBV19,CASDQPGQTFYGYTF
TRBJ2-6,once,TRBV3-1/TRBV3-2,CASSQDRPSGANVLTF
TRBJ1-6,-,TRBV10-3,CAISESRRGDSPLHF
TRBJ1-2,-,TRBV5-1,CASSFGQGRSGYTF
TRBJ1-1,-,TRBV7-2,CASRAGGLVPEAFF
TRBJ1-6,-,TRBV27,CASRPTGAGSPLHF
TRBJ1-2,-,TRBV5-1,CASSLALGAEGGYTF
TRBJ1-2,-,TRBV6-1,CASSEKGASSGYTF
TRBJ2-5,-,TRBV27,CASSLYGGETQYF
TRBJ1-1,-,TRBV19,CASNAGRTGTEAFF
TRBJ2-3,once,TRBV5-4,CASSPGQGRIDTQYF
TRBJ2-1,-,TRBV18,CASSQGTSGGNEQFF
TRBJ1-4,once,TRBV21-1,CASSPDWNNEKLFF
TRBJ1-4,many,TRBV24-1,CATSDPGTGEKLFF
TRBJ2-1,-,TRBV24-1,CATSGQGLYNEQFF
TRBJ2-2,-,TRBV29-1,CSVVTSGGAVAGELFF
TRBJ1-1,-,TRBV19,CASHLPGQGGTEAFF
TRBJ2-3,-,TRBV7-9,CASRTSGYTDTQYF
TRBJ2-7,few,TRBV7-2,CASSPTQRGGGGEQYF
TRBJ2-3,-,TRBV2,CASRPGLAGDTQYF
TRBJ2-7,-,TRBV5-1,CASSLDVRADEQYF
TRBJ1-4,-,TRBV6-5,CASRPQGATNEKLFF
TRBJ1-2,few,TRBV5-5,CASSGQRGQDYGYTF
TRBJ2-7,-,TRBV27,CASSPGTGGYEQYF
TRBJ1-6,-,TRBV4-2,CASSQLSGTDNSPLHF
TRBJ1-1,-,TRBV5-1,CASSFLDRWDMNTEAFF
TRBJ1-1,-,TRBV19,CASTQDTLNTEAFF
TRBJ1-5,-,TRBV7-2,CASSFTDQPQHF
TRBJ2-3,-,TRBV20-1,CSASSLSGGTTDTQYF
TRBJ2-5,-,TRBV6-5,CASSSLASVKETQYF
TRBJ2-1,-,TRBV4-1,CASSQEGGNEQFF
TRBJ1-1,-,TRBV5-4,CASSSQGSLNTEAFF